The 23 T cell receptor beta chains given below trace back to one sample, sequenced in a study of T cells after yellow fever vaccination. Each CDR3 protein gets one entry after TCRdb re-called the 5' RACE reads with MiXCR. The profile covers around 250,000 distinct CDR3 sequences, with over 4.5% appearing a single time and 3% to 4% taken by the ten largest. Sequencing used CD4+ T cells sorted from PBMCs, obtained on the day of the yellow fever booster vaccination. Source of these receptors: a man aged 18 to 29 who received the YFV17D yellow fever vaccine.

This rearrangement joins TRBV7-9 to TRBJ2-7, with 10 bases identical to TRBD2. This CDR3 region has 15 residues. Germline loops: CDR1 SEHNR, CDR2 FQNEAQ (reference sequence). V lost 3 bases to trimming and J lost 3 bases; unmatched junction nucleotides: 5. In DNA, the CDR3 is TGTGCCAGCAGCTTTGCGTCTAGCGGGGGCTACGAGCAGTACTTC. It encodes CASSFASSGGYEQYF. The full variable domain, rest sourced from reference TRBV7-9 and TRBJ2-7, is DTGVSQNPRHKITKRGQNVTFRCDPISEHNRLYWYRQTLGQGPEFLTYFQNEAQLEKSRLLSDRFSAERPKGSFSTLEIQRTEQGDSAMYLCASSFASSGGYEQYFGPGTRLTVT.

This clonotype was seen many times. The J gene is TRBJ1-1, the V gene TRBV29-1, with D maybe TRBD1 (5 bases). The CDR3 has 15 residues. Germline V gene sequence: CDR1 SQVTM, CDR2 ANQGSEA. The V gene lost 6 bases and the J gene lost 4 bases, with 21 bases spanning the gap. CDR3 protein: CSVQMSASGGTEAFF. The DNA of the CDR3 is TGCAGCGTACAAATGTCTGCTTCGGGGGGCACTGAAGCTTTCTTT.

This clonotype was found a few times. This chain connects TRBV6-5 to TRBJ2-4; D is undetermined. V gave up 5 bases and J gave up 0 bases, with 8 bases separating them. This CDR3 is built from 14 residues. From germline, CDR1 is MNHEY and CDR2 SVGAGI. The CDR3 sequence: CASSRLLAKNIQYF. CDR3 coding DNA: TGTGCCAGCAGTCGCCTACTAGCCAAAAACATTCAGTACTTC.

In this sample, this clonotype turned up a few times. This sequence joins TRBV5-1 and TRBJ1-4; D call uncertain. The V gene's germline CDR1 is SGHRS and CDR2 YFSETQ. The V end was cut by 0 bases, the J end by 6 bases, with 12 bases between. This CDR3 is built from 15 residues. The CDR3 spells CASSLVSGLHEKLFF. The CDR3 nucleotides read TGCGCCAGCAGCTTGGTGTCCGGCCTACATGAAAAACTGTTTTTT.

This clonotype was observed a handful of times. V usage is TRBV5-1 and J usage is TRBJ2-3, with TRBD2 as a possible D gene (5 bases). Between the trimmed V and J ends, which lost 0 bases and 0 bases, there was a span of 11 bases. The germline gives CDR1 SGHRS, CDR2 YFSETQ. The CDR3 is 16 residues long. CDR3 DNA sequence: TGCGCCAGCAGCTTGGCGGACTCCTCTAGCACAGATACGCAGTATTTT. Translating gives CASSLADSSSTDTQYF. The entire variable domain, with the rest obtained from reference TRBV5-1 and TRBJ2-3, is as follows: KAGVTQTPRYLIKTRGQQVTLSCSPISGHRSVSWYQQTPGQGLQFLFEYFSETQRNKGNFPGRFSGRQFSNSRSEMNVSTLELGDSALYLCASSLADSSSTDTQYFGPGTRLTVL.

This clonotype has more than one count but fewer than ten. The chain has TRBV6-5 and TRBJ2-5; 10 bases line up with TRBD2. Unmatched junction bases numbered 13, after V lost 4 bases and J lost 5 bases. Per the germline V gene, CDR1 is MNHEY and CDR2 is SVGAGI. The length of the CDR3 is 17 residues. The CDR3 DNA follows: TGTGCCAGCAGTTCTCCTAGCGGGGGCCCGCGTTGGGAGACCCAGTACTTC. Amino acid sequence: CASSSPSGGPRWETQYF.

The chain employs TRBV27 and TRBJ1-4; no clear D gene. Looked up from germline, CDR1 is MNHEY and CDR2 is SMNVEV (reference sequence). The CDR3 runs to 13 residues. V was pared by 6 bases and J by 5 bases, with 10 bases between. In DNA form, the CDR3 reads TGTGCCAGCAGGGGCCGGCGAAATGAAAAACTGTTTTTT. This sequence encodes CASRGRRNEKLFF.

In this sample, this clonotype turned up a few times. The chain has TRBV5-4 and TRBJ2-3; TRBD2 matches at 11 bases. Germline CDR1 SGHNT, CDR2 YYREEE (reference sequence). J gave up 4 bases and V 10 bases, and 17 bases lay outside the gene matches. The CDR3 consists of 17 residues. CDR3 amino acids: CAHSGASGGRGADTQYF. CDR3 bases: TGTGCCCACTCTGGGGCTAGCGGGGGGCGTGGAGCAGATACGCAGTATTTT.

This clonotype was counted at least ten times. The gene calls are TRBV5-1 and TRBJ1-6, with 7 bases lining up with TRBD1. The CDR3 contains 17 residues. With V trimmed by 3 bases and J by 5 bases, 11 bases remained unmatched. CDR1 and CDR2 from the germline V gene are SGHRS and YFSETQ. CDR3 residues: CASSSKPTGTDNSPLHF. CDR3 DNA sequence: TGCGCCAGCAGCTCGAAACCAACCGGGACAGATAATTCACCCCTCCACTTT.

In this sample, this clonotype turned up a few times. As DNA, the CDR3 is TGCGCCAGCAGCGGGACGACTAGCGCGGAGACCCAGTACTTC. It is translated as CASSGTTSAETQYF. This chain connects TRBV5-1 to TRBJ2-5, with 8 nucleotides matching TRBD2. There are 14 residues in the CDR3. CDR1 and CDR2 (germline): SGHRS, YFSETQ. Losses at the gene ends were 4 bases for V and 5 bases for J; bases not matched to a gene: 7.

This clonotype has only a few counts. The chain combines TRBV20-1 with TRBJ1-5; maybe TRBD1 (5 bases). V was clipped by 4 bases and J by 0 bases, with 10 bases between them. The CDR3 totals 14 residues. Germline lookup yields CDR1 DFQATT and CDR2 SNEGSKA (reference sequence). Written as DNA, the CDR3 is TGCAGTGCTATGCAGGGAAATAGCAATCAGCCCCAGCATTTT. It translates to CSAMQGNSNQPQHF.

The V call is TRBV12-3 or TRBV12-4, the J call TRBJ1-2, with D unclear. The CDR3 spans 13 residues. V dropped 7 bases and J dropped 4 bases, with 13 bases sitting between them. For the CDR3, the DNA is TGTGCCAGCAACTCTCTCCGGGGCTATGGCTACACCTTC. Encoded protein: CASNSLRGYGYTF.

This chain links TRBV6-5 with TRBJ1-2; D gene uncertain. CDR1 and CDR2 (germline): MNHEY, SVGAGI. V was pared by 2 bases and J by 8 bases, with 15 bases between. The CDR3 is 14 amino acids. The CDR3 region is CASSYRAAHGGYTF. The CDR3, as DNA: TGTGCCAGCAGTTACAGAGCGGCTCACGGGGGCTACACCTTC.

The chain carries TRBV18 and TRBJ2-1; TRBD1 might be the D (5 bases). Germline V gene sequence: CDR1 KGHSH, CDR2 LQKENI. The ends were cut back, 2 bases at V and 6 bases at J, with 8 bases in the middle. The CDR3 has 13 amino acids. This CDR3 is CASSPARGNEQFF. CDR3 nucleotide sequence: TGTGCCAGCTCACCAGCAAGGGGCAATGAGCAGTTCTTC. Based on the CDR3 plus reference TRBV18 and TRBJ2-1, the full variable domain is NAGVMQNPRHLVRRRGQEARLRCSPMKGHSHVYWYRQLPEEGLKFMVYLQKENIIDESGMPKERFSAEFPKEGPSILRIQQVVRGDSAAYFCASSPARGNEQFFGPGTRLTVL.

A few counts support this clonotype. The V and J genes are TRBV6-5 and TRBJ2-1, with 11 bases that match TRBD2. J gave up 13 bases and V 6 bases, and 5 bases lay outside the gene matches. There are 12 residues in the CDR3. CDR1 and CDR2 (germline): MNHEY, SVGAGI. The CDR3 DNA reads TGTGCCAGCAGCCCCACTAGCGGGGGACAGTTCTTC. Residues: CASSPTSGGQFF.

This clonotype has more than one count but fewer than ten. The CDR3 sequence: CASSPAASQFRTEAFF. DNA for the CDR3: TGTGCCAGCAGCCCTGCGGCTTCTCAATTCCGCACTGAAGCTTTCTTT. The chain recombines TRBV4-2 with TRBJ1-1; D not resolved. With 4 bases removed from V and 4 bases from J, the gap between germline ends came to 19 bases. CDR1 LGHNA and CDR2 YNFKEQ come from the germline V gene. CDR3 length: 16 amino acids.

This clonotype was detected many times. The rearrangement links TRBV3-1 to TRBJ2-2; 7 bases match TRBD2. The ends lost 1 base at V and 7 bases at J; junction bases unmatched: 6. This CDR3 is built from 15 residues. Germline CDR1 LGHDT, CDR2 YNNKEL (reference sequence). CDR3 residues: CASSQVAGRGGELFF. In DNA form, the CDR3 reads TGTGCCAGCAGCCAAGTCGCAGGGAGGGGCGGGGAGCTGTTTTTT.

This clonotype was seen ten or more times. This rearrangement joins TRBV14 to TRBJ1-1, with 7 bases that match TRBD1. V lost 1 base, J lost 1 base, and 12 bases stayed unmatched. Germline assignment: CDR1 SGHDN and CDR2 FVKESK. There are 18 residues in the CDR3. The CDR3: CASSQVDLQGKGNTEAFF. Written as DNA, the CDR3 is TGTGCCAGCAGCCAAGTCGATTTACAGGGGAAGGGGAACACTGAAGCTTTCTTT.

The CDR3 nucleotides read TGTGCCAGCAGTCTGAGCGGGGGGATCACAGATACGCAGTATTTT. Translating gives CASSLSGGITDTQYF. The genes are TRBV6-2 or TRBV6-3 and TRBJ2-3, with 9 nucleotides matching TRBD2. Germline assignment: CDR1 MNHEY and CDR2 SVGEGT. Losses at the gene ends were 5 bases for V and 2 bases for J; bases not matched to a gene: 5. CDR3 size: 15 residues.

This clonotype showed up many times. The V and J genes are TRBV4-3 and TRBJ1-1; D remains ambiguous. Germline CDR1 is LGHNA and CDR2 is YSLEER. There are 14 residues in the CDR3. V lost 0 bases and J 1 base, leaving 6 bases between the germline ends. The CDR3 here is CASSQDAGNTEAFF. The CDR3 coding sequence is TGCGCCAGCAGCCAAGACGCAGGGAACACTGAAGCTTTCTTT.

This clonotype occurred many times. The chain couples TRBV11-2 to TRBJ1-4; D possibly corresponds to TRBD1 (6 bases). Germline CDR1 is SGHAT and CDR2 is FQNNGV. V lost 5 bases and J lost 8, with 15 bases in between. The CDR3 has 14 amino acids. CDR3 region: CASSLYREGEKLFF. In DNA form, the CDR3 reads TGTGCCAGCAGCCTATACAGGGAGGGAGAAAAACTGTTTTTT.

This clonotype was found many times. The J gene is TRBJ2-1, the V gene TRBV4-3; 13 bases line up with TRBD2. The CDR3 contains 15 residues. After removal of 3 bases from V and 8 bases from J, the junction contained 4 bases not matched to a gene. Germline V gene data show CDR1 as LGHNA and CDR2 as YSLEER. CDR3 in DNA: TGCGCCAGCAGCCAGGGGACTAGCGGGGCCGATGAGCAGTTCTTC. Translation: CASSQGTSGADEQFF.

The chain has TRBV18 and TRBJ1-1; 8 nucleotides line up with TRBD1. The CDR3 runs to 14 residues. Trimming at V came to 6 bases and at J to 5 bases, leaving 8 bases not matched to a gene. The germline gives CDR1 KGHSH, CDR2 LQKENI. DNA of the CDR3: TGTGCCAGCTCCCGCATACAGGGGGAGACTGAAGCTTTCTTT. As protein: CASSRIQGETEAFF.